The sample holds a few counts of the clone carrying this TCR beta chain. The data stem from a study of blood T cells in healthy people across ages. CDR3 length: 15 residues. V gave up 5 bases and J gave up 2 bases, with 10 bases separating them. From germline, CDR1 is SEHNR and CDR2 FQNEAQ (reference sequence). Alongside a J-beta primer mix, a sample-barcoded 5' primer served in a second PCR lasting roughly 7 to 12 cycles. TCRdb used MiXCR to reprocess the 5' RACE reads, holding one entry per CDR3 protein. The table lists about 1 million distinct CDR3 sequences, more than 35% of them singletons. Sequencing was carried out using blood. The rearrangement links TRBV7-9 to TRBJ2-6, with D perhaps matching TRBD1 (6 bases). The sequence was obtained from a woman in her sixties in good health. The CDR3 DNA reads as TGTGCCAGCAGCCCAGACAGGCCTGGGGCCAACGTCCTGACTTTC. Residues: CASSPDRPGANVLTF.